The rows below give T cell receptor beta chains drawn from one sample of a study of T cell responses to AZD1222 COVID-19 vaccine. Method: immunoSEQ multiplex PCR; TCRdb's copy keeps in-frame clones and lacks some. The table shows approximately 180,000 clones, with around nine tenths occurring only once. The starting material was peripheral blood, obtained on day 0 of AZD1222 vaccination. Every receptor here comes from an adult in good health. The CDR3 runs from the conserved cysteine through the conserved F or W. The D gene is left open where the match is weak. Clone sizes are given selectively: once, few, many, or a class where the clone is expanded.

d_gene | j_gene | v_gene | abundance | CDR3aa | CDR3nt
- | TRBJ1-1 | TRBV27 | - | CASSARGPGMWNTEAFF | TGTGCCAGCAGTGCCAGGGGTCCGGGAATGTGGAACACTGAAGCTTTCTTT
TRBD1 | TRBJ1-5 | TRBV6-1 | - | CASSANRGPGGNQPQHF | TGTGCCAGCAGTGCTAACAGGGGTCCTGGGGGCAATCAGCCCCAGCATTTT
- | TRBJ2-7 | TRBV6-5 | - | CASTSTQGASYEQYF | TGTGCCAGCACGTCAACACAGGGAGCCTCCTACGAGCAGTACTTC
- | TRBJ2-2 | TRBV7-9 | once | CASSVRDTGELFF | TGTGCCAGCAGCGTCAGGGATACCGGGGAGCTGTTTTTT
- | TRBJ2-2 | TRBV15 | - | CATSREVRGTGELFF | TGTGCCACCAGCAGAGAGGTCCGGGGGACCGGGGAGCTGTTTTTT
- | TRBJ2-1 | TRBV6-5 | - | CASSGLTEQFF | TGTGCCAGCAGCGGACTGACTGAGCAGTTCTTC
- | TRBJ1-2 | TRBV3-1/TRBV3-2 | - | CASSPLGGGYTF | TGTGCCAGCAGCCCATTGGGGGGTGGCTACACCTTC
- | TRBJ2-1 | TRBV7-3 | - | CASSLTAQGYYNEQFF | TGTGCCAGCAGCTTAACGGCGCAGGGGTATTACAATGAGCAGTTCTTC
- | TRBJ2-2 | TRBV6-1 | - | CASSTRGDTGELFF | TGTGCCAGCAGTACCCGGGGCGACACCGGGGAGCTGTTTTTT
TRBD1 | TRBJ1-5 | TRBV7-9 | - | CASSQGTGNQPQHF | TGTGCCAGCAGCCAGGGGACAGGCAATCAGCCCCAGCATTTT
- | TRBJ1-2 | TRBV7-9 | - | CASSLGTQRGYTF | TGTGCCAGCAGCTTAGGGACGCAAAGGGGCTACACCTTC
TRBD2 | TRBJ2-3 | TRBV6-2/TRBV6-3 | - | CASSYRELAGATDTQYF | TGTGCCAGCAGTTATAGGGAACTAGCGGGGGCCACAGATACGCAGTATTTT
- | TRBJ1-5 | TRBV19 | - | CASMASSNQPQHF | TGTGCCAGTATGGCCTCTAGCAATCAGCCCCAGCATTTT
- | TRBJ2-3 | TRBV7-8 | once | CASSPGRGPTDTQYF | TGTGCCAGCAGCCCCGGGAGGGGGCCCACAGATACGCAGTATTTT
TRBD1 | TRBJ1-1 | TRBV29-1 | - | CSPLRQGGSMNTEAFF | TGCAGCCCCTTGAGGCAGGGGGGCTCCATGAACACTGAAGCTTTCTTT
- | TRBJ1-2 | TRBV27 | - | CASSLGARLYYGYTF | TGTGCCAGCAGTTTAGGCGCCCGGTTATACTATGGCTACACCTTC
- | TRBJ1-3 | TRBV3-1/TRBV3-2 | - | CASSQSISGNTIYF | TGTGCCAGCAGCCAATCGATTTCTGGAAACACCATATATTTT
TRBD1 | TRBJ2-7 | TRBV12-3/TRBV12-4 | few | CASSSPDRRTYF | TGTGCCAGCAGTTCCCCGGACAGGAGGACATACTTC
- | TRBJ2-3 | TRBV4-3 | - | CASSQDQTDTQYF | TGCGCCAGCAGCCAAGACCAGACGGATACGCAGTATTTT
- | TRBJ1-2 | TRBV19 | - | CASSGGRLLGYTF | TGTGCCAGTAGTGGAGGACGGCTGTTGGGCTACACCTTC
TRBD2 | TRBJ2-3 | TRBV6-1 | once | CASSELSGGARADTQYF | TGTGCCAGCAGTGAACTTAGCGGGGGGGCCCGCGCAGATACGCAGTATTTT
TRBD1 | TRBJ1-3 | TRBV4-1 | - | CASSQDGTAARAIYF | TGCGCCAGCAGCCAAGATGGGACAGCCGCTCGTGCCATATATTTT
- | TRBJ1-1 | TRBV9 | - | CASSVAQGGNTEAFF | TGTGCCAGCAGCGTAGCTCAAGGGGGGAACACTGAAGCTTTCTTT
- | TRBJ2-1 | TRBV6-1 | few | CASRELAGAPYNEQFF | TGTGCCAGCAGAGAATTGGCGGGGGCCCCTTACAATGAGCAGTTCTTC
- | TRBJ2-1 | TRBV24-1 | - | CATSDYGGPEDEQFF | TGTGCCACCAGTGATTACGGGGGCCCCGAGGATGAGCAGTTCTTC
TRBD1 | TRBJ2-1 | TRBV7-3 | once | CASSFQAGTAYNEQFF | TGTGCCAGCAGCTTCCAAGCCGGGACAGCGTACAATGAGCAGTTCTTC
- | TRBJ1-2 | TRBV27 | - | CASSTPPGRDYGYTF | TGTGCCAGCAGTACCCCTCCGGGGAGGGACTATGGCTACACCTTC